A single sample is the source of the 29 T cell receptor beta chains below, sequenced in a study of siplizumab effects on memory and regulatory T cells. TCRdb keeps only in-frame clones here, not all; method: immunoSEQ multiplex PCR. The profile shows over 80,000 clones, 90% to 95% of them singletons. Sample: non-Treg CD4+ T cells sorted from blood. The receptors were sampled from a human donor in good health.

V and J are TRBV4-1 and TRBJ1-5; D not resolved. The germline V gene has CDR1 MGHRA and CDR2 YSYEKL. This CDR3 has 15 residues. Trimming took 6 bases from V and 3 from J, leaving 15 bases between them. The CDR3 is CASRPSVGNNQPQHF. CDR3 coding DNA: TGCGCCAGCAGGCCCTCGGTAGGGAACAATCAGCCCCAGCATTTT.

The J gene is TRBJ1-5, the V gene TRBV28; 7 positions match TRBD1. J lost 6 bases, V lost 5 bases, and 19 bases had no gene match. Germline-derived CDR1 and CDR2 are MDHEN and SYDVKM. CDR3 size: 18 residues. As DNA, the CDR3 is TGTGCCAGCAGTCTAATCTACGAATACGACAGGGAGAGTCAGCCCCAGCATTTT. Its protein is CASSLIYEYDRESQPQHF.

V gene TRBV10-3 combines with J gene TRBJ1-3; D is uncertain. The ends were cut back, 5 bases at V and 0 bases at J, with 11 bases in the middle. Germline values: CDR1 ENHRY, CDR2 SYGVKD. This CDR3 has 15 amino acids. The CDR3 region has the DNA TGTGCCATCAGTTCCGGGCAGAGCTCTGGAAACACCATATATTTT. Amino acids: CAISSGQSSGNTIYF.

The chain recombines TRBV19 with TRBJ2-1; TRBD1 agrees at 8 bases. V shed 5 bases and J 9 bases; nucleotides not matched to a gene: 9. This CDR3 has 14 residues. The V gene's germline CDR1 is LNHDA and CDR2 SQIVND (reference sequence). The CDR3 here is CASSEKDREFEQFF. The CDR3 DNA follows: TGTGCCAGTAGTGAAAAGGACAGGGAATTTGAGCAGTTCTTC.

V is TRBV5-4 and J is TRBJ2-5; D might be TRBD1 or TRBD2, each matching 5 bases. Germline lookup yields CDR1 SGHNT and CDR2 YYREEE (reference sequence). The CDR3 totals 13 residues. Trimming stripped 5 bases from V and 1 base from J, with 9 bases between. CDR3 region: CASRLGTQETQYF. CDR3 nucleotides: TGTGCCAGCAGACTAGGGACCCAAGAGACCCAGTACTTC.

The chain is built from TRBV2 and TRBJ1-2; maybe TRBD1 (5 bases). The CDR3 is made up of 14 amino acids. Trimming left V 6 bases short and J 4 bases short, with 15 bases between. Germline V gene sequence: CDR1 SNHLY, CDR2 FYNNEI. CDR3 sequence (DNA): TGTGCCAGCAGCCAAACCCGACAGCCCTATGGCTACACCTTC. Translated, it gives CASSQTRQPYGYTF.

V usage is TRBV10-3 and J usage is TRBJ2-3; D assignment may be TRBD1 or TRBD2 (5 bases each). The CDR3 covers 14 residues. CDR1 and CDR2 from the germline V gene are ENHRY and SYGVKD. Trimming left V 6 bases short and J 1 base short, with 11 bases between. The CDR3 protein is CAIREVGGTDTQYF. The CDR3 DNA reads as TGTGCCATCAGAGAGGTGGGGGGCACAGATACGCAGTATTTT.

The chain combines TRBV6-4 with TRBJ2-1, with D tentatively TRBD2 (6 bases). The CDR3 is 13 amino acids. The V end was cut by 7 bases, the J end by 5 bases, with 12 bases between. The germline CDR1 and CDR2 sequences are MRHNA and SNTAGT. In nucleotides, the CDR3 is TGTGCCAGCACAAACGGACTAAACAATGAGCAGTTCTTC. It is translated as CASTNGLNNEQFF.

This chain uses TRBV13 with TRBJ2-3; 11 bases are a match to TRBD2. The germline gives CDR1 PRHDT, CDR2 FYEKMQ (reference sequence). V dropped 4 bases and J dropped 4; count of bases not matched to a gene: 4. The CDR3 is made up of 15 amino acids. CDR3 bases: TGTGCCAGCAGCTACGGGACTAGCGGCCCAGATACGCAGTATTTT. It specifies CASSYGTSGPDTQYF.

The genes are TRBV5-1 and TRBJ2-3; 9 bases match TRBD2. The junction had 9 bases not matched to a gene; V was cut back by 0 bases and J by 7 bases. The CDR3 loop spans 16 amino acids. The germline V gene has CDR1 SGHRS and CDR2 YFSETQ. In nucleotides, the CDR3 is TGCGCCAGCAGCTTGGCCCGGCGGGAGGGCCGGCATACGCAGTATTTT. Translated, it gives CASSLARREGRHTQYF.

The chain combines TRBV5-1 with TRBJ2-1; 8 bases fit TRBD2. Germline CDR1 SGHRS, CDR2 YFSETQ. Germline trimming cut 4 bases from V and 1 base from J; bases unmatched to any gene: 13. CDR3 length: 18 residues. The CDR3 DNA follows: TGCGCCAGCAGCCGCTCGTCTAGTGGCGGGAGGTCCTACAATGAGCAGTTCTTC. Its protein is CASSRSSSGGRSYNEQFF.

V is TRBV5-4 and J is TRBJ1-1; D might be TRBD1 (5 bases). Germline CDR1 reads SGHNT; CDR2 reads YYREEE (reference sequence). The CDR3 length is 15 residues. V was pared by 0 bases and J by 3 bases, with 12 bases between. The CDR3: CASSLGGPGDTEAFF. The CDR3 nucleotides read TGTGCCAGCAGCTTGGGAGGGCCGGGGGACACTGAAGCTTTCTTT.

The CDR3 reads CASRTSGANTGELFF. CDR3 nucleotide sequence: TGTGCCAGCAGGACTAGCGGGGCGAACACCGGGGAGCTGTTTTTT. The chain uses TRBV27 and TRBJ2-2, with 11 bases fitting TRBD2. Germline V lookup: CDR1 MNHEY, CDR2 SMNVEV (reference sequence). The V gene end was trimmed by 6 bases and the J gene end by 0 bases; junction bases not matched to a gene: 0. This CDR3 is 15 amino acids long.

Here the CDR3 DNA reads TGTGCCAGCAGGCGACTAGCGGACACAGATACGCAGTATTTT. Its translation: CASRRLADTDTQYF. This rearrangement joins TRBV6-1 to TRBJ2-3; 9 bases agree with TRBD2. Germline V gene data show CDR1 as MNHNS and CDR2 as SASEGT. The CDR3 loop spans 14 amino acids. V lost 6 bases and J lost 2; bases outside the gene matches: 3.

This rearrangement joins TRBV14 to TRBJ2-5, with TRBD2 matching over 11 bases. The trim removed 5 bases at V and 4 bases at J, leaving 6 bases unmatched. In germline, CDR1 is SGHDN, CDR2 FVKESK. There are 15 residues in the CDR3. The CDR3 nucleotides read TGTGCCAGCAGCTCCAGTACTAGCGGGGGAGAGACCCAGTACTTC. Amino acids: CASSSSTSGGETQYF.

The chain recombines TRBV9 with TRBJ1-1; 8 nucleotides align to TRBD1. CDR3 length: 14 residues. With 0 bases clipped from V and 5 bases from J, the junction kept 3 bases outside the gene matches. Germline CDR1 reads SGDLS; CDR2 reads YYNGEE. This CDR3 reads CASSVVTGETEAFF. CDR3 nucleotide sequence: TGTGCCAGCAGCGTAGTGACAGGGGAAACTGAAGCTTTCTTT.

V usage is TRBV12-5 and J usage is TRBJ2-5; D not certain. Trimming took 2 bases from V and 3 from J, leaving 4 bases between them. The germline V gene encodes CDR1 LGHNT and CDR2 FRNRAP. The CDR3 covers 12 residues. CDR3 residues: CASGLTEETQYF. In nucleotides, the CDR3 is TGTGCTAGTGGTTTGACCGAAGAGACCCAGTACTTC.

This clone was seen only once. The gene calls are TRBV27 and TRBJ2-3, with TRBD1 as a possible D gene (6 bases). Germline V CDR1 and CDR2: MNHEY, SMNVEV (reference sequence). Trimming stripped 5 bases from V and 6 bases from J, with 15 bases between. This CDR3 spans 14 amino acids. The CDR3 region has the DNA TGTGCCAGCAGTCCTCGGACAGCCCGGGATACGCAGTATTTT. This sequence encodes CASSPRTARDTQYF.

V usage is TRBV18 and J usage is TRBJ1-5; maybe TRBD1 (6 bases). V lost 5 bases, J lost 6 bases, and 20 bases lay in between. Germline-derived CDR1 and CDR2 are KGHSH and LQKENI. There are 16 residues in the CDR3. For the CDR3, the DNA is TGTGCCAGCTCAGCAGGGGAGCTGGACTCGGTTCAGCCCCAGCATTTT. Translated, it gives CASSAGELDSVQPQHF.

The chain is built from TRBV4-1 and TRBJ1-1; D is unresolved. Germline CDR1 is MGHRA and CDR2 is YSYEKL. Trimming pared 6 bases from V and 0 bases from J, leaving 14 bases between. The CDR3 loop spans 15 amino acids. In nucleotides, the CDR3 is TGCGCCAGCAGACCCGGAGAAGGCATGAACACTGAAGCTTTCTTT. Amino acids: CASRPGEGMNTEAFF.

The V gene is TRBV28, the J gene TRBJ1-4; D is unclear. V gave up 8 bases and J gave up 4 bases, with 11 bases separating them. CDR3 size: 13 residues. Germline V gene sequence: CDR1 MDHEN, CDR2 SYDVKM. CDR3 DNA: TGTGCCAGCCTCAGTTTGGGTAATGAAAAACTGTTTTTT. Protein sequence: CASLSLGNEKLFF. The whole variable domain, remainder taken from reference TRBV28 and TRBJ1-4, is DVKVTQSSRYLVKRTGEKVFLECVQDMDHENMFWYRQDPGLGLRLIYFSYDVKMKEKGDIPEGYSVSREKKERFSLILESASTNQTSMYLCASLSLGNEKLFFGSGTQLSVL.

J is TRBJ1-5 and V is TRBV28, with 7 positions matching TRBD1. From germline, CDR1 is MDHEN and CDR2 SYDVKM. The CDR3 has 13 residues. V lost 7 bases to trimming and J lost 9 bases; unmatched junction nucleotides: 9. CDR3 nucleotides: TGTGCCAGCACCTTCAACAGGGGACGGCCCCAGCATTTT. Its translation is CASTFNRGRPQHF.

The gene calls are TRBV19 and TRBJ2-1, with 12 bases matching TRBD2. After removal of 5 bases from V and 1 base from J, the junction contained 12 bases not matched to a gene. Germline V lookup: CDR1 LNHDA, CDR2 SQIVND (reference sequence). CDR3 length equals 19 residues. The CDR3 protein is CASSPSLAGGLRSYNEQFF. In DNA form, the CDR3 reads TGTGCCAGTAGTCCCTCACTAGCGGGAGGACTACGATCCTACAATGAGCAGTTCTTC.

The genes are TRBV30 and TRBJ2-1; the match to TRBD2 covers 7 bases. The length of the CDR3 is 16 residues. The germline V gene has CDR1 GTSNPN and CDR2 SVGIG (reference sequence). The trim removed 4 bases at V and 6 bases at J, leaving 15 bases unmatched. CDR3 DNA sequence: TGTGCCTGGAATGCGGGGAGGAGCGGGATCGGCAATGAGCAGTTCTTC. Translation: CAWNAGRSGIGNEQFF.

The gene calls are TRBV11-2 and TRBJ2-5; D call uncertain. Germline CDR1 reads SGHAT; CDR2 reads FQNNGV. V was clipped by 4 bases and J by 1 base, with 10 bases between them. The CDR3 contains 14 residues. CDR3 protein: CASSSKGFQETQYF. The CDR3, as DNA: TGTGCCAGCAGCTCAAAGGGATTCCAAGAGACCCAGTACTTC.

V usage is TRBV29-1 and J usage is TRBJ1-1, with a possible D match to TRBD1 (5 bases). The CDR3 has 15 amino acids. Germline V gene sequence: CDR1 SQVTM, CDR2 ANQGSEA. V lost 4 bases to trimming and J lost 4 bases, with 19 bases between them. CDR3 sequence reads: CSVGHLYQGGTEAFF. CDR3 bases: TGCAGCGTTGGACATCTGTACCAGGGAGGCACTGAAGCTTTCTTT.

Here the CDR3 DNA reads TGTGCCTGGAGGGGGGGGATGGGCACAGATACGCAGTATTTT. It specifies CAWRGGMGTDTQYF. The chain carries TRBV30 and TRBJ2-3, with 7 bases that match TRBD2. The ends lost 3 bases at V and 1 base at J; junction bases unmatched: 4. This CDR3 is built from 14 residues. CDR1 and CDR2 (germline): GTSNPN, SVGIG (reference sequence).

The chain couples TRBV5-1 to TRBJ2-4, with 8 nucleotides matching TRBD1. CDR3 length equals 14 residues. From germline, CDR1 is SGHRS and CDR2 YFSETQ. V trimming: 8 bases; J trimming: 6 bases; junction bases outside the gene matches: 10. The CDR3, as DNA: TGCGCCAGTCATGTGGGACAGGACTCAAACATTCAGTACTTC. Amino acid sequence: CASHVGQDSNIQYF.

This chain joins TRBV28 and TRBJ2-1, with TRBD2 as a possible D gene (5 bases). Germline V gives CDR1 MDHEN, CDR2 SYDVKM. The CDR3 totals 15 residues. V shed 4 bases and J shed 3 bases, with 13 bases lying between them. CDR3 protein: CASSSRAAFYNEQFF. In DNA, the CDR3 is TGTGCCAGCAGTTCTAGAGCGGCTTTCTACAATGAGCAGTTCTTC. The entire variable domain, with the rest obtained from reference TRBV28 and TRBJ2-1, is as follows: DVKVTQSSRYLVKRTGEKVFLECVQDMDHENMFWYRQDPGLGLRLIYFSYDVKMKEKGDIPEGYSVSREKKERFSLILESASTNQTSMYLCASSSRAAFYNEQFFGPGTRLTVL.